The present T cell receptor beta chain was sequenced within a study of T cell repertoires in ileal Crohn's disease (dated by TCRdb to between 2018 and 2021). Turning to the overall study: The median duration of disease was around 7.3 years, and at the time of surgery approximately 34% of patients were active smokers. TCR repertoire analysis was performed in around 50 Crohn's disease patients drawn from a prospective multicentre cohort. A Rutgeerts score above i0 was used to define endoscopic postoperative recurrence. Neoterminal ileum biopsies obtained at postoperative colonoscopy were designated as M6 samples. The study was conducted in parallel with a multicentre cohort that was designed to identify predictors of early endoscopic recurrence following ileocolonic resection. A total of 171 mucosal samples from roughly 60 patients were sequenced, collected from several sites on the surgical specimen as well as at postoperative endoscopy. Surgery was performed for a complication in all patients, with stricturing disease in approximately 60% and penetrating disease in approximately 40%. About half of the patients received postoperative therapy: around ten received thiopurines and approximately 19 received anti-TNF agents.

For commercial TCRB immunosequencing, approximately 500 nanograms of biopsy DNA were submitted for each sample. A two-step, amplification bias-controlled multiplex PCR was used by Adaptive Biotechnology to amplify CDR3 regions from genomic DNA. In the first PCR, primers covered every V and J gene segment, and in the second PCR, barcodes and Illumina adapters were added. An Illumina instrument was used to sequence the CDR3 libraries. The paper's data handling went like this. The analysis used both the pipelines supplied by the vendor and custom analysis of the raw data in R/Bioconductor with R version 3.3.0. Clonality, ranging from 0 to 1, was calculated as the inverse of the normalised Shannon entropy of all productive clones. High-frequency clones were defined as the repertoire share of the top 100 clones, retaining only clones passing a 95% confidence test. The Simpson index measured repertoire diversity, and the Morisita-Horn index measured overlap between samples. TCRdb stores this immuneACCESS table with in-frame sequences only. Part of the clones is absent; in the studies checked, under half of the shortfall reflects unresolved V genes, and no reason is known for the rest. V, J and clone size reflect that table, while D and trimming were determined from the DNA. For this sample the table gives approximately 18,000 clones, of which 55% to 85% were detected only once. The ten top clones hold around 3.9% of the sample.

Only a few counts were recorded for this clone. The target of this receptor is not known. No base qualities exist here, and no much larger clone lies one base off it. Sample time point, as interpreted from the label and publication: neoterminal ileum biopsy at postoperative endoscopy, about 6 months after surgery. To be eligible, patients had to be adults with ileal or ileocolonic Crohn's disease and an indication for ileocolonic resection. Whole ileal mucosal biopsies were kept frozen at -80 degrees C prior to DNA extraction. A TRizol-based method was used to extract genomic DNA from the frozen whole biopsies, and the DNA was quantified with a NanoDrop 2000 spectrophotometer. What the work shows at the level of the full study, not this receptor alone: Mucosal CD4 and CD8 T cells were sorted and sequenced only in a subgroup of patients, whose size was not stated. A significantly higher proportion of clonal expansions was observed in active smokers at surgery than in non-smokers (25.9% vs 17.9%, p=0.02). Endoscopic recurrence was linked to a higher percentage of high-frequency clones at surgery, and recurrence occurred in every patient whose clonality exceeded 26.8% (18/57). More high-frequency clones were carried by sorted CD8 T cells than by CD4 T cells, suggesting that mucosal expansions were mainly CD8. Postoperative endoscopy was performed at varying times within the first year after surgery, with a median delay of roughly 6.4 months.

From the cysteine up to the phenylalanine, the CDR3 has a length of 14 residues. Only the CDR3 DNA is retained, 42 bases long and in frame from the first base. Here V drops 3 bases and J drops 4 bases, and the junction holds 4 bases not matched to any gene. The germline V gene (reference sequence) specifies WNHNN as CDR1 and SYGVQD as CDR2. The TCR comes from an adult with Crohn's disease. The sample was ileal tissue. The V gene is TRBV10-1 and the J gene is TRBJ2-5; 8 central bases correspond to TRBD2. The bases read TGCGCCAGCAGTGATAGCGGGGAGGGAGAGACCCAGTACTTC. It codes for CASSDSGEGETQYF.